This T cell receptor (beta chain) was profiled in a study of blood T cell repertoires in COVID-19. Study-wide context: Whether acute or convalescent, the COVID-19 samples came from the United States, Italy and Spain. From T cells, B-cell-depleted T cells, or PBMCs came the material, which was cDNA or gDNA.

Authors' processing steps: Amplification from reference gene primers served as the basis for estimated nucleated cell counts. Libraries were prepared by immunoSEQ multiplex PCR; TCRdb keeps only in-frame clonotypes and omits some of them. The DNA gave D and trimming, while V, J and clone size come from that table. The sample gives 120,000 or so clones, roughly 90% of which show up once; 6.5% to 9% is in the top ten. The CDR3 has 14 amino acids. Germline V gene sequence: CDR1 MNHEY, CDR2 SVGEGT. Trimming stripped 5 bases from V and 1 base from J, with 10 bases between. The V gene is TRBV6-2 or TRBV6-3, the J gene TRBJ2-3; no clear D gene. The sequence was obtained from a man between 50 and 59 years old with acute or convalescent COVID-19. Sequencing used peripheral blood. CDR3 DNA: TGTGCCAGCAGTATCAGTAAAGGCACAGATACGCAGTATTTT. As protein: CASSISKGTDTQYF.